Only a few counts were recorded for the clone carrying this T cell receptor (beta chain). V trimming: 3 bases; J trimming: 1 base; junction bases outside the gene matches: 4. The CDR3 runs 15 residues. CDR1 is GTSNPN and CDR2 is SVGIG in the germline V gene (reference sequence). This entry belongs to a study of T-cell reconstitution after alpha-beta-depleted transplantation in children. A library of TCRbeta sequences, prepared with unique molecular identifiers, was generated. MiXCR, applied by TCRdb to the PCR reads, yields one record per CDR3 protein. The data contain around 380,000 distinct CDR3 sequences, approximately 10% of them singletons.

The receptor comes from a human donor who donated a stem cell graft to a child with acute myeloid leukemia. The source was PBMCs from the stem cell graft donor, collected from the stem cell graft. This chain joins TRBV30 and TRBJ2-3; 10 bases fit TRBD1. The CDR3 reads CAWSPGTGGTDTQYF. The DNA of the CDR3 is TGTGCCTGGAGCCCTGGGACAGGGGGCACAGATACGCAGTATTTT.